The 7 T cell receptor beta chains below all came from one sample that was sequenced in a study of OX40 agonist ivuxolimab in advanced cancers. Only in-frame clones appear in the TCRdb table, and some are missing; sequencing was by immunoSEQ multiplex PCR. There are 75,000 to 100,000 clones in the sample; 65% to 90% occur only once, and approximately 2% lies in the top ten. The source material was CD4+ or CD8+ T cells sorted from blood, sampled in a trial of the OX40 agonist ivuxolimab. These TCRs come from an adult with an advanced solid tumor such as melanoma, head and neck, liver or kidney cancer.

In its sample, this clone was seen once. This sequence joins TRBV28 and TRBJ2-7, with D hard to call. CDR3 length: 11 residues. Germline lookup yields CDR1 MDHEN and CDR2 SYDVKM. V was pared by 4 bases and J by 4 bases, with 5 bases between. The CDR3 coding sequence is TGTGCCAGCAGTTCACAATACGAGCAGTACTTC. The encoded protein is CASSSQYEQYF.

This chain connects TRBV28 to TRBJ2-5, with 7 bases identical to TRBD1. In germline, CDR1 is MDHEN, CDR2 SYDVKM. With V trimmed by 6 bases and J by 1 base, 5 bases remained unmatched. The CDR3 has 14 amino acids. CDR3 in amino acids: CASSLGTVQETQYF. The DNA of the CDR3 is TGTGCCAGCAGCCTTGGGACAGTCCAAGAGACCCAGTACTTC.

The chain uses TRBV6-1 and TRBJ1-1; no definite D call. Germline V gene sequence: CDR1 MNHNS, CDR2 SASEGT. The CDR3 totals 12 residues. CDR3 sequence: CVSRDGNTEAFF. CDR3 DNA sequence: TGTGTGTCGAGGGATGGGAACACTGAAGCTTTCTTT.

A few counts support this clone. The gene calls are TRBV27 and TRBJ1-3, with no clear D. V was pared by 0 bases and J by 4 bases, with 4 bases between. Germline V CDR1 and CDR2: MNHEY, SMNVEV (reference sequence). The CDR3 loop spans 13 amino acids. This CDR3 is CASSLSRGNTIYF. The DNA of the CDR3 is TGTGCCAGCAGTTTATCCAGAGGAAACACCATATATTTT.

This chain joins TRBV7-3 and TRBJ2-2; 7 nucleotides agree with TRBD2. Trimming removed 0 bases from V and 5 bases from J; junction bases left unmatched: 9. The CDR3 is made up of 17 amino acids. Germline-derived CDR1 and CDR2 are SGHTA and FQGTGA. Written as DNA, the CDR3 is TGTGCCAGCAGCTTAACGTTGGAGCGGGGACGAACCGGGGAGCTGTTTTTT. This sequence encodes CASSLTLERGRTGELFF.

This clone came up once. CDR3 in amino acids: CASSLGQGNNSPLHF. The CDR3, as DNA: TGCGCCAGCAGCTTGGGGCAGGGTAACAATTCACCCCTCCACTTT. This rearrangement joins TRBV5-1 to TRBJ1-6; tentatively, D is TRBD1 (5 bases). The germline CDR1 and CDR2 sequences are SGHRS and YFSETQ. CDR3 length: 15 residues. The ends were cut back, 0 bases at V and 7 bases at J, with 11 bases in the middle.

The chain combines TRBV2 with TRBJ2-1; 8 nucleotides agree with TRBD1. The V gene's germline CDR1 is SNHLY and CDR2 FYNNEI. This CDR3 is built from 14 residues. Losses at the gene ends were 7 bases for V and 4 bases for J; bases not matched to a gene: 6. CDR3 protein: CASKVGQGYNEQFF. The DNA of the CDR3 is TGTGCCAGCAAAGTAGGACAGGGTTACAATGAGCAGTTCTTC.